This entry lists 24 T cell receptor beta chains sequenced from one sample in a study of cytomegalovirus exposure and HLA in healthy donors (dated by TCRdb to the late 2010s). The method behind the library was the immunoSEQ multiplex PCR assay. For the multiplex PCR, a mixture combining 60 forward primers for TCR Vbeta segments and 13 reverse primers for TCR Jbeta segments was used. TCRdb mirrors the immuneACCESS table, restricted to in-frame sequences. Some clones are absent from its copies; in checked studies, under half trace to an unresolved V gene, and the reason for the others is unknown. Within this sample are around 190,000 clones, with 60% to 80% of them counted one time only. Approximately 2.5% of the sample rests with the top ten. The sequenced sample was PBMCs. The receptors shown here come from a man aged 60 to 69 in good health and CMV-seronegative.

CDR3 in amino acids: CASSIGTGGDEQFF. CDR3 nucleotides: TGTGCCAGTAGTATCGGTACGGGGGGAGATGAGCAGTTCTTC. This chain joins TRBV19 and TRBJ2-1; TRBD2 matches 7 bases. Losses at the gene ends were 3 bases for V and 8 bases for J; bases not matched to a gene: 7. Germline-derived CDR1 and CDR2 are LNHDA and SQIVND (reference sequence). CDR3 length: 14 amino acids. Full variable domain (outside the CDR3, taken from reference TRBV19 and TRBJ2-1): DGGITQSPKYLFRKEGQNVTLSCEQNLNHDAMYWYRQDPGQGLRLIYYSQIVNDFQKGDIAEGYSVSREKKESFPLTVTSAQKNPTAFYLCASSIGTGGDEQFFGPGTRLTVL.

The chain carries TRBV30 and TRBJ2-3; 12 positions agree with TRBD2. The CDR3 covers 16 residues. Germline V gene data show CDR1 as GTSNPN and CDR2 as SVGIG (reference sequence). V lost 5 bases and J lost 2; bases outside the gene matches: 8. CDR3 sequence reads: CAWVKASGRATDTQYF. The CDR3, as DNA: TGTGCCTGGGTGAAGGCTAGCGGGAGGGCCACAGATACGCAGTATTTT.

The rearrangement joins TRBV6-5 to TRBJ1-2; 8 positions agree with TRBD1. CDR3 size: 14 residues. Unmatched junction bases numbered 2, after V lost 5 bases and J lost 0 bases. Germline CDR1 is MNHEY and CDR2 is SVGAGI. The CDR3 DNA reads TGTGCCAGCAGTCGACAGGGGCCTAACTATGGCTACACCTTC. It encodes CASSRQGPNYGYTF.

The chain recombines TRBV7-9 with TRBJ2-2, with D possibly matching TRBD2 (7 bases). The length of the CDR3 is 16 residues. The V end lost 5 bases, the J end lost 4 bases, and 17 bases lay between the germline ends. The germline gives CDR1 SEHNR, CDR2 FQNEAQ (reference sequence). The CDR3 sequence: CASSQRGGARTGELFF. The CDR3 region has the DNA TGTGCCAGCAGCCAAAGGGGGGGGGCGCGCACCGGGGAGCTGTTTTTT.

The chain recombines TRBV6-1 with TRBJ2-6, with D possibly matching TRBD2 (5 bases). The CDR3 contains 17 residues. Germline V lookup: CDR1 MNHNS, CDR2 SASEGT. V was trimmed by 3 bases and J by 0 bases, leaving 12 bases between them. CDR3 protein: CASSDSGLASGANVLTF. As DNA, the CDR3 is TGTGCCAGCAGTGACAGCGGCCTGGCCTCTGGGGCCAACGTCCTGACTTTC.

This sequence joins TRBV6-1 and TRBJ2-5; a weak D match, TRBD1 (5 bases). The CDR3 runs to 13 residues. Trimming stripped 4 bases from V and 5 bases from J, with 11 bases between. Germline V gene lookup returns CDR1 MNHNS and CDR2 SASEGT. The CDR3 sequence: CASSVRRGETQYF. The CDR3 nucleotides are TGTGCCAGCAGTGTAAGAAGGGGTGAGACCCAGTACTTC.

The chain uses TRBV6-5 and TRBJ2-7; TRBD1 aligns across 7 bases. The CDR3 length is 16 residues. Germline CDR1 is MNHEY and CDR2 is SVGAGI. The ends lost 2 bases at V and 4 bases at J; junction bases unmatched: 11. CDR3 loop: CASSYAGAGGRYEQYF. Here the CDR3 DNA reads TGTGCCAGCAGTTACGCTGGGGCAGGGGGTCGATACGAGCAGTACTTC.

The chain uses TRBV2 and TRBJ1-5; D is unresolved. CDR1 and CDR2 (germline): SNHLY, FYNNEI. The CDR3 has 15 amino acids. V lost 4 bases and J lost 0, with 10 bases in between. CDR3 region: CASSVSRVSNQPQHF. The CDR3, as DNA: TGTGCCAGCAGTGTGAGCCGAGTTAGCAATCAGCCCCAGCATTTT.

The V and J genes are TRBV2 and TRBJ2-7; 8 bases map to TRBD1. Germline loops: CDR1 SNHLY, CDR2 FYNNEI. Germline trimming cut 5 bases from V and 0 bases from J; bases unmatched to any gene: 18. The CDR3 is made up of 19 amino acids. CDR3 sequence reads: CASSNNRDRRLQVSYEQYF. Here the CDR3 DNA reads TGTGCCAGCAGTAATAACCGGGACAGGCGCCTCCAGGTCTCCTACGAGCAGTACTTC.

The chain recombines TRBV4-2 with TRBJ1-2; no clear D gene. The CDR3 extends over 15 amino acids. Per the germline V gene, CDR1 is LGHNA and CDR2 is YNFKEQ. Between the trimmed V and J ends, which lost 0 bases and 0 bases, there was a span of 8 bases. The CDR3 DNA reads TGTGCCAGCAGCCAAGATAGACAAGCTAACTATGGCTACACCTTC. Amino acids: CASSQDRQANYGYTF.

The V call is TRBV2, the J call TRBJ1-1; D perhaps matches TRBD1 (5 bases). Germline CDR1 is SNHLY and CDR2 is FYNNEI. This CDR3 is built from 13 residues. Deletions cut 7 bases from V and 6 bases from J, with 15 bases between. CDR3 in amino acids: CASTSPGVSEAFF. CDR3 nucleotide sequence: TGTGCCAGCACCAGCCCGGGGGTCTCTGAAGCTTTCTTT.

J is TRBJ2-3 and V is TRBV7-2; TRBD2 is a possible D gene (5 bases). Germline lookup yields CDR1 SGHTA and CDR2 FQGNSA. This CDR3 has 14 amino acids. V was pared by 6 bases and J by 4 bases, with 14 bases between. CDR3 amino acids: CASRPTSFPDTQYF. The CDR3 bases are TGTGCCAGCAGACCTACTAGTTTTCCAGATACGCAGTATTTT.

This clone was seen more than once but under ten times. V usage is TRBV7-2 and J usage is TRBJ2-7, with 10 bases identical to TRBD2. The germline gives CDR1 SGHTA, CDR2 FQGNSA. CDR3 length equals 15 residues. The ends lost 0 bases at V and 1 base at J; junction bases unmatched: 0. CDR3 sequence reads: CASSLASGRSYEQYF. CDR3 nucleotides: TGTGCCAGCAGCTTAGCTAGCGGGAGGTCCTACGAGCAGTACTTC.

This chain uses TRBV27 with TRBJ1-2; perhaps TRBD1 as D (6 bases). The CDR3 covers 18 residues. CDR1 and CDR2 (germline): MNHEY, SMNVEV (reference sequence). V was clipped by 4 bases and J by 6 bases, with 27 bases between them. The CDR3 loop reads CASSSLGEGTFSGDGYTF. The CDR3 DNA reads TGTGCCAGCAGTTCCCTAGGAGAGGGGACATTCTCAGGGGATGGCTACACCTTC.

The chain couples TRBV27 to TRBJ1-3; D not resolved. This CDR3 spans 14 amino acids. From germline, CDR1 is MNHEY and CDR2 SMNVEV (reference sequence). V was shortened by 0 bases and J by 2 bases, with 5 bases between the two germline ends. CDR3 sequence reads: CASSLSHPGNTIYF. The DNA of the CDR3 is TGTGCCAGCAGTTTATCACACCCTGGAAACACCATATATTTT.

CDR3 coding DNA: TGTGCCAGCAAGCGGGGAGGAAACACTGAAGCTTTCTTT. Residues: CASKRGGNTEAFF. The V gene is TRBV25-1, the J gene TRBJ1-1; D gene uncertain. Germline loops: CDR1 MGHDK, CDR2 SYGVNS. Trimming took off 7 bases at V and 2 bases at J, with 11 bases between the two ends. There are 13 residues in the CDR3.

V gene TRBV5-1 combines with J gene TRBJ2-3; D unresolved. Germline CDR1 is SGHRS and CDR2 is YFSETQ. V gave up 4 bases and J gave up 0 bases, with 12 bases separating them. The CDR3 spans 15 residues. Here the CDR3 reads CASSVQLSSTDTQYF. CDR3 bases: TGCGCCAGCAGCGTACAGCTCTCTAGCACAGATACGCAGTATTTT. Complete variable domain (other parts from reference TRBV5-1 and TRBJ2-3): KAGVTQTPRYLIKTRGQQVTLSCSPISGHRSVSWYQQTPGQGLQFLFEYFSETQRNKGNFPGRFSGRQFSNSRSEMNVSTLELGDSALYLCASSVQLSSTDTQYFGPGTRLTVL.

This clone was counted a single time. The chain carries TRBV18 and TRBJ2-1, with a tentative D call TRBD1 (6 bases). Trimming left V 0 bases short and J 0 bases short, with 9 bases between. This CDR3 has 16 residues. Germline V gene sequence: CDR1 KGHSH, CDR2 LQKENI. CDR3 nucleotides: TGTGCCAGCTCACCACCGCAGGGGCTCTCCTACAATGAGCAGTTCTTC. Translating it yields CASSPPQGLSYNEQFF.

The chain carries TRBV5-1 and TRBJ2-7, with D tentatively TRBD1 (5 bases). Germline V gene sequence: CDR1 SGHRS, CDR2 YFSETQ. V was cut by 4 bases and J by 3 bases, with 11 bases left in between. The CDR3 spans 13 residues. The DNA for the CDR3 is TGCGCCAGCAGCGGGGCCCCCGACTACGAGCAGTACTTC. It encodes CASSGAPDYEQYF.

This clone was counted once. V and J are TRBV27 and TRBJ1-2; tentative D call: TRBD1 (6 bases). Germline CDR1 reads MNHEY; CDR2 reads SMNVEV (reference sequence). The length of the CDR3 is 13 residues. The V gene lost 2 bases and the J gene lost 2 bases, with 6 bases spanning the gap. The CDR3 DNA sequence: TGTGCCAGCAGTTTAGGACAGAACTATGGCTACACCTTC. This gives the protein CASSLGQNYGYTF.

The chain links TRBV7-2 to TRBJ2-2; 7 bases map to TRBD2. Germline CDR1 SGHTA, CDR2 FQGNSA. J lost 5 bases, V lost 5 bases, and 8 bases had no gene match. The CDR3 sequence is 15 residues long. CDR3 nucleotide sequence: TGTGCCAGCAGCGCTACTGGGGGAGGGACCGGGGAGCTGTTTTTT. It encodes CASSATGGGTGELFF.

This chain links TRBV29-1 with TRBJ1-1; TRBD1 might be the D (5 bases). CDR3 length: 14 residues. The germline V and J ends were trimmed by 6 bases and 1 base, with 15 bases remaining between them. CDR1 SQVTM and CDR2 ANQGSEA come from the germline V gene. CDR3 nucleotide sequence: TGCAGCGTCCAACAACCAACAGGGAACACTGAAGCTTTCTTT. Protein product: CSVQQPTGNTEAFF.

The V gene is TRBV10-3, the J gene TRBJ2-1; 7 nucleotides agree with TRBD2. The CDR3 runs to 12 residues. CDR1 and CDR2 from the germline V gene are ENHRY and SYGVKD. Unmatched junction bases numbered 0, after V lost 4 bases and J lost 6 bases. CDR3 bases: TGTGCCATCAGTGGGGGGGGCAATGAGCAGTTCTTC. It translates to CAISGGGNEQFF.

In its sample, this clone was seen a few times. The genes are TRBV6-6 and TRBJ1-1, with TRBD1 matching over 7 bases. J was trimmed by 1 base and V by 5 bases; bases with no gene match: 7. Germline V gives CDR1 MNHNY, CDR2 SVGAGI (reference sequence). This CDR3 is built from 15 residues. As DNA, the CDR3 is TGTGCCAGCAGTAACCGACAGGGAAAGAACACTGAAGCTTTCTTT. Protein sequence: CASSNRQGKNTEAFF.